The 25 T cell receptor beta chains below all came from one sample that was sequenced in a study of T cells in Graves' hyperthyroidism and ophthalmopathy. RNA transcripts provided the source from which TCR beta CDR3 regions were amplified. Initially, a first-round RT-PCR of the TCR CDR3 employed the HTBI primer set. TCRdb reanalysed the multiplex PCR reads using MiXCR and keeps one entry per CDR3 protein. The table has roughly 710,000 distinct CDR3 sequences, approximately 36% seen once. The source material was blood. The receptors shown here come from a middle-aged woman with Graves' hyperthyroidism.

This clonotype came up a few times. The chain's CDR3 is CASRTRQGRDTGELFF. The DNA for the CDR3 is TGTGCCAGCAGAACACGACAGGGCCGAGACACCGGGGAGCTGTTTTTT. This chain joins TRBV6-6 and TRBJ2-2; TRBD1 matches at 7 bases. This CDR3 contains 16 residues. Germline V gene data show CDR1 as MNHNY and CDR2 as SVGAGI (reference sequence). The ends lost 6 bases at V and 3 bases at J; junction bases unmatched: 10.

This chain links TRBV5-4 with TRBJ1-1, with D possibly TRBD1 on 5 matching bases. Germline loops: CDR1 SGHNT, CDR2 YYREEE (reference sequence). The CDR3 runs 12 residues. Trimming took 10 bases from V and 1 from J, leaving 11 bases between them. CDR3 protein: CAGSDRNTEAFF. The CDR3 region has the DNA TGTGCCGGGTCCGACAGGAACACTGAAGCTTTCTTT.

Points on this clonotype: A much larger clonotype is one base distant, so this may be a read error. The V call is TRBV29-1, the J call TRBJ1-3; D is unresolved. This CDR3 spans 12 amino acids. From germline, CDR1 is SQVTM and CDR2 ANQGSEA. CDR3 in amino acids: CSAQEIGNTMYF. CDR3 nucleotide sequence: TGCAGCGCGCAGGAGATTGGAAACACCATGTATTTT. The full variable domain, completed using reference TRBV29-1 and TRBJ1-3, is SAVISQKPSRDICQRGTSLTIQCQVDSQVTMMFWYRQQPGQSLTLIATANQGSEATYESGFVIDKFPISRPNLTFSTLTVSNMSPEDSSIYLCSAQEIGNTMYFGEGSWLTVV.

This clonotype was seen a handful of times. This chain connects TRBV6-5 to TRBJ2-2; 7 bases align to TRBD1. The trim removed 7 bases at V and 4 bases at J, leaving 6 bases unmatched. The CDR3 runs to 14 residues. Germline V gives CDR1 MNHEY, CDR2 SVGAGI. Here the CDR3 reads CASKRTGGTGELFF. For the CDR3, the DNA is TGTGCCAGCAAGCGGACAGGCGGCACCGGGGAGCTGTTTTTT.

This clonotype was seen a few times. The chain uses TRBV7-9 and TRBJ1-4; tentative D call: TRBD1 (5 bases). Germline values: CDR1 SEHNR, CDR2 FQNEAQ (reference sequence). The CDR3 has 17 residues. The ends were cut back, 2 bases at V and 8 bases at J, with 21 bases in the middle. The CDR3 protein is CASSLNNLGPRTEKLFF. The CDR3 DNA reads as TGTGCCAGCAGCTTAAATAATTTGGGACCACGTACAGAAAAACTGTTTTTT.

This clonotype was seen repeatedly, ten times or more. The chain links TRBV29-1 to TRBJ2-7, with 9 bases identical to TRBD1. CDR3 size: 16 residues. Looked up from germline, CDR1 is SQVTM and CDR2 is ANQGSEA. The V gene end was trimmed by 6 bases and the J gene end by 2 bases; junction bases not matched to a gene: 14. The CDR3 protein is CSVAGGQGLNTYEQYF. The CDR3 coding sequence is TGCAGCGTGGCCGGGGGACAGGGATTAAATACCTACGAGCAGTACTTC.

Ten or more counts support this clonotype. The chain combines TRBV19 with TRBJ1-1; D gene ambiguous. V was cut by 5 bases and J by 0 bases, with 10 bases left in between. Germline lookup yields CDR1 LNHDA and CDR2 SQIVND (reference sequence). This CDR3 contains 14 residues. CDR3 protein: CASSETWVNTEAFF. CDR3 sequence (DNA): TGTGCCAGTAGTGAAACTTGGGTGAACACTGAAGCTTTCTTT.

The chain uses TRBV7-9 and TRBJ2-2; D perhaps matches TRBD1 (6 bases). CDR1 is SEHNR and CDR2 is FQNEAQ in the germline V gene (reference sequence). The CDR3 is 15 residues long. Trimming cost V 4 bases and J 2 bases, with 11 bases left between them. In DNA form, the CDR3 reads TGTGCCAGCAGCTATACAGGGATCAACACCGGGGAGCTGTTTTTT. Protein: CASSYTGINTGELFF.

About this clonotype itself: Germline is not matched at one junction end, which may reflect a read error. The V gene is TRBV7-2, the J gene TRBJ2-2; 13 bases agree with TRBD2. The CDR3 has 16 amino acids. Germline CDR1 SGHTA, CDR2 FQGNSA. The CDR3 coding sequence is TGTGCCAGCAGCGCTCGGACTAGCGGGGGCTACAATGAGCAGTTTTTT. Its translation: CASSARTSGGYNEQFF. The entire variable domain, with the rest obtained from reference TRBV7-2 and TRBJ2-2, is as follows: GAGVSQSPSNKVTEKGKDVELRCDPISGHTALYWYRQSLGQGLEFLIYFQGNSAPDKSGLPSDRFSAERTGGSVSTLTIQRTQQEDSAVYLCASSARTSGGYNEQFFGEGSRLTVL.

The rearrangement uses TRBV6-5 and TRBJ2-7; TRBD2 is a possible D gene (5 bases). Trimming cost V 7 bases and J 0 bases, with 19 bases left between them. There are 16 residues in the CDR3. The V gene's germline CDR1 is MNHEY and CDR2 SVGAGI. CDR3 sequence: CASTRSVPSGSYEQYF. The CDR3 DNA reads TGTGCCAGCACCCGCTCCGTACCAAGCGGCTCCTACGAGCAGTACTTC.

V is TRBV25-1 and J is TRBJ1-1; perhaps TRBD1 as D (5 bases). This CDR3 spans 18 amino acids. The germline CDR1 and CDR2 sequences are MGHDK and SYGVNS. Between the trimmed V and J ends, which lost 4 bases and 2 bases, there was a span of 23 bases. The CDR3 loop is CASSGFGRTSQGNTEAFF. The DNA for the CDR3 is TGTGCCAGCAGTGGTTTCGGCCGAACTTCCCAGGGTAACACTGAAGCTTTCTTT. Drawing the rest from reference TRBV25-1 and TRBJ1-1, the complete variable domain is EADIYQTPRYLVIGTGKKITLECSQTMGHDKMYWYQQDPGMELHLIHYSYGVNSTEKGDLSSESTVSRIRTEHFPLTLESARPSHTSQYLCASSGFGRTSQGNTEAFFGQGTRLTVV.

The chain uses TRBV20-1 and TRBJ2-1, with 14 bases matching TRBD2. The germline V gene encodes CDR1 DFQATT and CDR2 SNEGSKA (reference sequence). J was trimmed by 4 bases and V by 5 bases; bases with no gene match: 1. This CDR3 has 14 amino acids. CDR3 nucleotides: TGCAGTGCTCGGACTAGCGGGGGGTACAATGAGCAGTTCTTC. This gives the protein CSARTSGGYNEQFF.

This clonotype has a single count. The genes are TRBV19 and TRBJ1-2; D possibly corresponds to TRBD1 (5 bases). The CDR3 length is 11 residues. The V gene's germline CDR1 is LNHDA and CDR2 SQIVND (reference sequence). V lost 7 bases and J 4 bases, leaving 7 bases between the germline ends. This CDR3 reads CASKGLYGYTF. CDR3 DNA: TGTGCCAGTAAGGGACTCTATGGCTACACCTTC.

The J gene is TRBJ1-1, the V gene TRBV12-3 or TRBV12-4; a weak D match, TRBD1 (6 bases). Trimming pared 4 bases from V and 2 bases from J, leaving 17 bases between. The CDR3 has 16 amino acids. The CDR3 DNA is TGTGCCAGCAGTTCCGACTTGACAGGTAGAAACACTGAAGCTTTCTTT. It specifies CASSSDLTGRNTEAFF.

This clonotype turned up a few times. This sequence joins TRBV6-5 and TRBJ2-7; D is perhaps TRBD1 or TRBD2 (6 bases each). There are 14 residues in the CDR3. The germline V and J ends were trimmed by 10 bases and 0 bases, with 16 bases remaining between them. The germline gives CDR1 MNHEY, CDR2 SVGAGI. This chain's CDR3 is CATEGGRSSYEQYF. The CDR3 region has the DNA TGTGCCACCGAGGGGGGCAGGAGCTCCTACGAGCAGTACTTC.

This clonotype was counted only a few times. V is TRBV6-6 and J is TRBJ1-6, with a tentative D call TRBD1 (5 bases). Germline-derived CDR1 and CDR2 are MNHNY and SVGAGI (reference sequence). Trimming took off 5 bases at V and 8 bases at J, with 22 bases between the two ends. This CDR3 spans 17 amino acids. CDR3 sequence reads: CASSHSGQGFVYSPLHF. The DNA for the CDR3 is TGTGCCAGCAGTCATTCGGGGCAGGGATTCGTGTATTCACCCCTCCACTTT.

A few counts support this clonotype. This chain connects TRBV4-3 to TRBJ1-6; possible D gene TRBD1, 5 bases. V dropped 2 bases and J dropped 11 bases, with 22 bases sitting between them. Germline CDR1 reads LGHNA; CDR2 reads YSLEER. The CDR3 loop spans 17 amino acids. CDR3 amino acids: CASSQYPGGEGSTPLHF. DNA of the CDR3: TGCGCCAGCAGCCAATACCCCGGGGGGGAAGGAAGCACACCCCTCCACTTT.

This clonotype occurred many times. The chain has TRBV9 and TRBJ1-2, with D unclear. Trimming cost V 0 bases and J 0 bases, with 18 bases left between them. The CDR3 is 18 residues long. CDR1 SGDLS and CDR2 YYNGEE come from the germline V gene. CDR3 nucleotides: TGTGCCAGCAGCGTAGAGGTGGGAGAGAGGTTAGCTAACTATGGCTACACCTTC. It is translated as CASSVEVGERLANYGYTF.

This sequence joins TRBV6-1 and TRBJ2-7; perhaps TRBD1 as D (6 bases). The germline CDR1 and CDR2 sequences are MNHNS and SASEGT. The CDR3 is 14 residues long. The V end was cut by 6 bases, the J end by 0 bases, with 12 bases between. The CDR3 nucleotides read TGTGCCAGCAGATGGGACACGTCCTCCTACGAGCAGTACTTC. This encodes CASRWDTSSYEQYF.

This clonotype was detected ten times or more. One end of the junction does not line up with germline, which may come from a read error. This sequence joins TRBV6-5 and TRBJ2-5; perhaps TRBD1 as D (6 bases). CDR1 MNHEY and CDR2 SVGAGI come from the germline V gene. CDR3 length: 16 residues. CDR3 loop: CASSYSYPLGGEAQYF. The DNA for the CDR3 is TGTGCCAGCAGTTACTCCTATCCATTAGGGGGAGAGGCCCAGTACTTC.

This clonotype was observed a few times. This sequence joins TRBV20-1 and TRBJ2-2; 7 nucleotides match TRBD2. J was trimmed by 0 bases and V by 4 bases; bases with no gene match: 2. This CDR3 region has 14 residues. The V gene's germline CDR1 is DFQATT and CDR2 SNEGSKA (reference sequence). The CDR3 here is CSAIGLANTGELFF. The CDR3 DNA reads TGCAGTGCTATAGGACTAGCGAACACCGGGGAGCTGTTTTTT.

This clonotype occurred many times. V usage is TRBV10-3 and J usage is TRBJ1-5; weak D call: TRBD1 (6 bases). The V end lost 2 bases, the J end lost 1 base, and 18 bases lay between the germline ends. Germline CDR1 and CDR2: ENHRY and SYGVKD. The CDR3 has 18 amino acids. Here the CDR3 DNA reads TGTGCCATCAGTGAGACGGACCGGGCGGGGGCAAGCAATCAGCCCCAGCATTTT. Translated: CAISETDRAGASNQPQHF.

Ten or more counts support this clonotype. The chain is built from TRBV7-9 and TRBJ1-6; TRBD1 is a possible D gene (6 bases). V was trimmed by 5 bases and J by 8 bases, leaving 16 bases between them. Germline V gene lookup returns CDR1 SEHNR and CDR2 FQNEAQ (reference sequence). The CDR3 spans 15 residues. This CDR3 reads CASSQPRGIDSPLHF. CDR3 nucleotides: TGTGCCAGCAGCCAACCCAGGGGTATCGATTCACCCCTCCACTTT.

This clonotype has a count of ten or more. The V and J genes are TRBV10-3 and TRBJ1-2; D perhaps matches TRBD1 (5 bases). This CDR3 is 16 amino acids long. V lost 8 bases and J 3 bases, leaving 22 bases between the germline ends. Per the germline V gene, CDR1 is ENHRY and CDR2 is SYGVKD. In nucleotides, the CDR3 is TGTGCCATCGGGCCGCTCTCAGGGCCAAAGGACTATGGCTACACCTTC. Encoded protein: CAIGPLSGPKDYGYTF.

This clonotype was seen a single time. The genes are TRBV9 and TRBJ1-2, with 8 bases identical to TRBD1. The germline CDR1 and CDR2 sequences are SGDLS and YYNGEE. J gave up 2 bases and V 5 bases, and 5 bases lay outside the gene matches. This CDR3 is built from 14 residues. For the CDR3, the DNA is TGTGCCAGCAGGCCACGACAGGGGAACTATGGCTACACCTTC. Protein: CASRPRQGNYGYTF. The whole variable domain, remainder taken from reference TRBV9 and TRBJ1-2, is DSGVTQTPKHLITATGQRVTLRCSPRSGDLSVYWYQQSLDQGLQFLIQYYNGEERAKGNILERFSAQQFPDLHSELNLSSLELGDSALYFCASRPRQGNYGYTFGSGTRLTVV.